The T cell receptor beta chain described here comes from a study of T cells in Graves' hyperthyroidism and ophthalmopathy. Amplification of TCR beta CDR3 regions was performed using RNA transcripts as template. Initially, a first-round RT-PCR of the TCR CDR3 employed the HTBI primer set. TCRdb analysed the multiplex PCR reads with MiXCR anew, one entry per CDR3 protein. The sample contains hundreds of thousands of distinct CDR3 sequences, around 13% of which appear only once. Disease lasting under 3 months, a NOSPECS grade of at least 4, and a Clinical Activity Score of at least 3 were features of the ophthalmopathy patients. Every diagnosis used clinical symptoms, serum thyroxine and TRAb, thyroid ultrasound and orbital computed tomography. CDR1 is GTSNPN, CDR2 SVGIG, per germline (reference sequence). The V gene end was trimmed by 1 base and the J gene end by 10 bases; junction bases not matched to a gene: 7. The CDR3 has 13 amino acids.

This clonotype was detected ten times or more. This TCR came from a woman between 50 and 59 years old with Graves' ophthalmopathy. The chain carries TRBV30 and TRBJ1-2, with TRBD1 matching 9 bases. The sequencing sample was made of blood. The CDR3 loop reads CAWSGNRGPIYTF. CDR3 coding DNA: TGTGCCTGGAGTGGGAACAGGGGGCCCATCTACACCTTC.